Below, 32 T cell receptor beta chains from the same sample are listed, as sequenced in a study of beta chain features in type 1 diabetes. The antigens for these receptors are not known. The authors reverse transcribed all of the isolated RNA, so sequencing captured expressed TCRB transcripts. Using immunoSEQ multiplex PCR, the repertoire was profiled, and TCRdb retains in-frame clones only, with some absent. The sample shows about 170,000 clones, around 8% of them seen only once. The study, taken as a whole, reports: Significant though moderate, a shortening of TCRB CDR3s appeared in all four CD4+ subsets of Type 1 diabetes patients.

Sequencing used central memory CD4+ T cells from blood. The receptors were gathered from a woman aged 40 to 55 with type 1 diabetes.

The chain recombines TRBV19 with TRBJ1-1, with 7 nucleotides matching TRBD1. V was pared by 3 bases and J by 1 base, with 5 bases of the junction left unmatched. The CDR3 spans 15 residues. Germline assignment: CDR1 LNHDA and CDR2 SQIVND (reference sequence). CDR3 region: CASSIPQGGNTEAFF. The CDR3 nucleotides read TGTGCCAGTAGTATCCCCCAGGGGGGGAACACTGAAGCTTTCTTT. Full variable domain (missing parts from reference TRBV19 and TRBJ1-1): DGGITQSPKYLFRKEGQNVTLSCEQNLNHDAMYWYRQDPGQGLRLIYYSQIVNDFQKGDIAEGYSVSREKKESFPLTVTSAQKNPTAFYLCASSIPQGGNTEAFFGQGTRLTVV.

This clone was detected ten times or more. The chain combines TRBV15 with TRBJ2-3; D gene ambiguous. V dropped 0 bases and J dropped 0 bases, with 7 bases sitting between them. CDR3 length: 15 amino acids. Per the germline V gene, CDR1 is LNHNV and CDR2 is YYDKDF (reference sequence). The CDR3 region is CATSRDPGSTDTQYF. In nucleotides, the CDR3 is TGTGCCACCAGCAGAGATCCGGGTAGCACAGATACGCAGTATTTT.

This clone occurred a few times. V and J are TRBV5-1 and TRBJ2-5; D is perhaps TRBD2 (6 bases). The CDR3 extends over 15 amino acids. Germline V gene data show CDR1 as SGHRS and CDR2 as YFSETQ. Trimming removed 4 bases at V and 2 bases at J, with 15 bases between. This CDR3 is CASSRDPAGQETQYF. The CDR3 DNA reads TGCGCCAGCAGCCGCGACCCGGCGGGGCAAGAGACCCAGTACTTC.

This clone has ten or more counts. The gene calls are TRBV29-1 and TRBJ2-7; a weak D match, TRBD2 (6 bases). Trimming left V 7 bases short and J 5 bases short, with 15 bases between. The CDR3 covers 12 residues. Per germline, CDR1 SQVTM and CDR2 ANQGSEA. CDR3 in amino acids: CSAGLRIHEQYF. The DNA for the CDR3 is TGCAGCGCAGGACTACGAATCCACGAGCAGTACTTC.

This CDR3 is CAISERTGGGDGYTF. CDR3 nucleotides: TGTGCCATCAGTGAGAGGACAGGGGGAGGCGATGGCTACACCTTC. The J gene is TRBJ1-2, the V gene TRBV10-3, with TRBD1 matching over 10 bases. The V and J ends lost 2 bases and 6 bases, in that order; junction bases with no gene match: 6. The CDR3 length is 15 residues. Germline lookup yields CDR1 ENHRY and CDR2 SYGVKD.

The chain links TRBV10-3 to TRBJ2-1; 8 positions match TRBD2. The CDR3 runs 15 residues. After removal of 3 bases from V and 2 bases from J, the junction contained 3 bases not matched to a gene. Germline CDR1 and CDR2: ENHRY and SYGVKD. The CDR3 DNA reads TGTGCCATCAGTGACCAAGCGGGGGCCTACAATGAGCAGTTCTTC. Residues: CAISDQAGAYNEQFF.

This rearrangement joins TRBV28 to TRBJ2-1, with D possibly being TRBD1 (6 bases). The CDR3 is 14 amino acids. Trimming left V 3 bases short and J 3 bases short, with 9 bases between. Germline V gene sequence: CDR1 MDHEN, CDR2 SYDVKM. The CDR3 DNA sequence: TGTGCCAGCAGTTTGGGGGCGGGCTACAATGAGCAGTTCTTC. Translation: CASSLGAGYNEQFF.

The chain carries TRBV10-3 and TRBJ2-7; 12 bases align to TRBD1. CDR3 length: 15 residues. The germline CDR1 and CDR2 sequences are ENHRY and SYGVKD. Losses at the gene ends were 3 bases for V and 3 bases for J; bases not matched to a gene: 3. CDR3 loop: CAISEGTGGVYEQYF. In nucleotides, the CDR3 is TGTGCCATCAGTGAAGGGACAGGGGGCGTCTACGAGCAGTACTTC.

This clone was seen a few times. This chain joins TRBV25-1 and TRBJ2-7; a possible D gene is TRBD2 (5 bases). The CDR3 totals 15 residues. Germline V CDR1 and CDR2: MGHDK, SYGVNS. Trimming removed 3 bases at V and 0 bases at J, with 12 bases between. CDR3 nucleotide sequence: TGTGCCAGCAGTGACGCGCGGAGGAGCTCCTACGAGCAGTACTTC. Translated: CASSDARRSSYEQYF.

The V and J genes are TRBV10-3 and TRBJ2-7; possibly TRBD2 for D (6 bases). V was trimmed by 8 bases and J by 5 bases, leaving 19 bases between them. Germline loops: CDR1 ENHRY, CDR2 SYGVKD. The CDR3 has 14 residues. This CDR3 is CAIRGSGRTNEQYF. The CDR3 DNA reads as TGTGCCATCCGGGGGTCCGGCCGGACCAACGAGCAGTACTTC.

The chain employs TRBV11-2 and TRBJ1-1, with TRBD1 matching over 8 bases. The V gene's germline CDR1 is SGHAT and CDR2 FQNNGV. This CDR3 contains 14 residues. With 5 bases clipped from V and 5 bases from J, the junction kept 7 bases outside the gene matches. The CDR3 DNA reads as TGTGCCAGCAGCGGCGACAGGGGTTGGACTGAAGCTTTCTTT. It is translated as CASSGDRGWTEAFF.

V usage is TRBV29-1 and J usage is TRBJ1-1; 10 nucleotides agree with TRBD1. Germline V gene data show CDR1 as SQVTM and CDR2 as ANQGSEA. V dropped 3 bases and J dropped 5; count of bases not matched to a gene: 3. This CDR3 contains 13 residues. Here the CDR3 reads CSVEGTGVTEAFF. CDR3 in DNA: TGCAGCGTTGAGGGGACAGGGGTTACTGAAGCTTTCTTT.

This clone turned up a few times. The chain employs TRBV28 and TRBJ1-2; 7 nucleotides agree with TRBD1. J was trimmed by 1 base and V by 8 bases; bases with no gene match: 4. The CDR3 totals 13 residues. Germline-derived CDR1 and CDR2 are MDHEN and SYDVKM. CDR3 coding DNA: TGTGCCAGCGAGACAGGGTATAACTATGGCTACACCTTC. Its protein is CASETGYNYGYTF.

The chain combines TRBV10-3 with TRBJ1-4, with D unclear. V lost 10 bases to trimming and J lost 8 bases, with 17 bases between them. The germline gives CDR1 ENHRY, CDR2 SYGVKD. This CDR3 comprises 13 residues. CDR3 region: CATQRPGGEKLFF. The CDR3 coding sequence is TGTGCCACCCAACGGCCAGGAGGGGAAAAACTGTTTTTT.

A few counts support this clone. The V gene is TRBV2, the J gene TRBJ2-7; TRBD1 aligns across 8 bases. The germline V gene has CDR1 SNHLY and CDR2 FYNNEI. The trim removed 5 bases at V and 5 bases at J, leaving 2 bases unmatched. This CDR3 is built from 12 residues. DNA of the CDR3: TGTGCCAGCAGTCGGGACAGGAACGAGCAGTACTTC. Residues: CASSRDRNEQYF.

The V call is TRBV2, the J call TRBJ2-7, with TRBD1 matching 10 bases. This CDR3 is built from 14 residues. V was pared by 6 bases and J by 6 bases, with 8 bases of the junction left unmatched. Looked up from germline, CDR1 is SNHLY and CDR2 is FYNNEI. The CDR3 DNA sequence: TGTGCCAGCAGGGGACAGGGGATCGGATCCGAGCAGTACTTC. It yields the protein CASRGQGIGSEQYF.

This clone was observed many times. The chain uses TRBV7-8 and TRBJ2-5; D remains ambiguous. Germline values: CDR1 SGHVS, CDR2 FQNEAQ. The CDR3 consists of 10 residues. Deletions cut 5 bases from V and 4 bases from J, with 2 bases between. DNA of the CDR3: TGTGCCAGCAGCCGAGAGACCCAGTACTTC. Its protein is CASSRETQYF.

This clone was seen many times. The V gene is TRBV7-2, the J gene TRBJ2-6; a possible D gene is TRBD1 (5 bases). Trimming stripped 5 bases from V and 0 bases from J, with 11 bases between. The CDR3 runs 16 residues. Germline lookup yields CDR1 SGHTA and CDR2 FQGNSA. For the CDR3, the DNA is TGTGCCAGCAGCGTCGACAGTAGCTCTGGGGCCAACGTCCTGACTTTC. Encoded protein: CASSVDSSSGANVLTF. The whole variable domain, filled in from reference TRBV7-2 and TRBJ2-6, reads GAGVSQSPSNKVTEKGKDVELRCDPISGHTALYWYRQSLGQGLEFLIYFQGNSAPDKSGLPSDRFSAERTGGSVSTLTIQRTQQEDSAVYLCASSVDSSSGANVLTFGAGSRLTVL.

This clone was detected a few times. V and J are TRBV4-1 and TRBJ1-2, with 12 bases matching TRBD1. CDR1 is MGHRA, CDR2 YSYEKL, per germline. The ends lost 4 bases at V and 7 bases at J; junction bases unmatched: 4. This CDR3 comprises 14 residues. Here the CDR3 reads CASSPGTGGAGYTF. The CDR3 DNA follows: TGCGCCAGCAGCCCCGGGACAGGGGGCGCTGGCTACACCTTC.

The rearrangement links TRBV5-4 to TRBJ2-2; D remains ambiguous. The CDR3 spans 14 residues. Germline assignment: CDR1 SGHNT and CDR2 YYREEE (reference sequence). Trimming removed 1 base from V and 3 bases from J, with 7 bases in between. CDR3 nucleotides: TGTGCCAGCAGCTTGAATCTAGACACCGGGGAGCTGTTTTTT. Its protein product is CASSLNLDTGELFF. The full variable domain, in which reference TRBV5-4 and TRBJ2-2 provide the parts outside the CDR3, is ETGVTQSPTHLIKTRGQQVTLRCSSQSGHNTVSWYQQALGQGPQFIFQYYREEENGRGNFPPRFSGLQFPNYSSELNVNALELDDSALYLCASSLNLDTGELFFGEGSRLTVL.

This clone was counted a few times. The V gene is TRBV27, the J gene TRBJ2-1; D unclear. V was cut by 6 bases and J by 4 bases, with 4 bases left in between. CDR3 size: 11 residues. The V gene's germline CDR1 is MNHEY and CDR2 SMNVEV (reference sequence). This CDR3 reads CASRRYNEQFF. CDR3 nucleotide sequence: TGTGCCAGCAGGAGGTACAATGAGCAGTTCTTC.

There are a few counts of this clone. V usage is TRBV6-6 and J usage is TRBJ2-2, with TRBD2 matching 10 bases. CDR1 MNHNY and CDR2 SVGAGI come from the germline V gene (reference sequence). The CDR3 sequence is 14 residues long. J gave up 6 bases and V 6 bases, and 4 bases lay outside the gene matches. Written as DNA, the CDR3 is TGTGCCAGCAGGGGGACTAGCGAGGCCGGGGAGCTGTTTTTT. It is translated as CASRGTSEAGELFF.

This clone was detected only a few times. CDR3 coding DNA: TGCGCCAGCAGCCAAGTTCCGGCCGGGACAGGGGGCCGCTATGGCTACACCTTC. This translates into CASSQVPAGTGGRYGYTF. This chain connects TRBV4-3 to TRBJ1-2; 12 nucleotides match TRBD1. Germline V gene sequence: CDR1 LGHNA, CDR2 YSLEER. J gave up 4 bases and V 1 base, and 10 bases lay outside the gene matches. The CDR3 runs 18 residues.

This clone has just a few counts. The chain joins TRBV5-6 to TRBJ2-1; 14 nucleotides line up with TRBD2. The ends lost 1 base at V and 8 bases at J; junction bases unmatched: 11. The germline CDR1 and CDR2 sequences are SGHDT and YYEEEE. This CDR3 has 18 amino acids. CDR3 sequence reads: CASSLKGLAGAGVDEQFF. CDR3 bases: TGTGCCAGCAGCTTGAAGGGACTAGCGGGGGCGGGGGTCGATGAGCAGTTCTTC.

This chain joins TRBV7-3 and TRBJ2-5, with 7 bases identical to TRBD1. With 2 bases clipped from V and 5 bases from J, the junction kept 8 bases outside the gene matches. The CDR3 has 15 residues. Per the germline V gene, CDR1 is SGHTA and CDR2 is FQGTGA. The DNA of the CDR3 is TGTGCCAGCAGCTTATCCAACAGGGGCGGGGAGACCCAGTACTTC. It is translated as CASSLSNRGGETQYF.

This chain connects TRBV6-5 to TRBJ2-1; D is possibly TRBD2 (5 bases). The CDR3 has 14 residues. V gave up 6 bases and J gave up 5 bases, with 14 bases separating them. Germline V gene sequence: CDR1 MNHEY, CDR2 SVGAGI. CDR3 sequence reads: CASSGKTTHNEQFF. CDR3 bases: TGTGCCAGCAGCGGGAAGACGACTCACAATGAGCAGTTCTTC.

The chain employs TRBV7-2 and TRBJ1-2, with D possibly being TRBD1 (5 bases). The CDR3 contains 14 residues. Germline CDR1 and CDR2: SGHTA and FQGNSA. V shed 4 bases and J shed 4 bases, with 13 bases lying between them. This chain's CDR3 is CASSSGGGFYGYTF. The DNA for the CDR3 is TGTGCCAGCAGCTCCGGGGGGGGATTCTATGGCTACACCTTC.

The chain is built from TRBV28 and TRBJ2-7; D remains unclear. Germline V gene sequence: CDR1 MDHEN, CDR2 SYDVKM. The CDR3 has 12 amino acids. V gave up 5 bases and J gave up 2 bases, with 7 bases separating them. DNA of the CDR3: TGTGCCAGCAGTGCTCAGACCTACGAGCAGTACTTC. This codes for CASSAQTYEQYF.

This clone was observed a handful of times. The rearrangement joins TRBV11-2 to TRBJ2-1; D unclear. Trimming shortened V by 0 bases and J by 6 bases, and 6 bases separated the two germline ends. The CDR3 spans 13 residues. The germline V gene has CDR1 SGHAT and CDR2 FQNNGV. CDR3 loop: CASSLDYFNEQFF. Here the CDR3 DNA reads TGTGCCAGCAGCTTAGACTACTTCAATGAGCAGTTCTTC.

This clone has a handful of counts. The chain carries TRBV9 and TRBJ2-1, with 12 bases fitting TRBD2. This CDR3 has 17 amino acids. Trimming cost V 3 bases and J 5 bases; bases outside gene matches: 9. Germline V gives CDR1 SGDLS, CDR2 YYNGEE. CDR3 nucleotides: TGTGCCAGCAGCGCCCACCCGGGACTAGCGGGCGACAATGAGCAGTTCTTC. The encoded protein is CASSAHPGLAGDNEQFF.

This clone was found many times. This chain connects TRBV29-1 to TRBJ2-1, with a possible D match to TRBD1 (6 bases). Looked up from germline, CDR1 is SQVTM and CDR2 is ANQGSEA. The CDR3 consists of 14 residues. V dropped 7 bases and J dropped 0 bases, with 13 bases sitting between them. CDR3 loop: CSAPRTDSYNEQFF. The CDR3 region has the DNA TGCAGCGCCCCCCGGACAGACTCCTACAATGAGCAGTTCTTC.

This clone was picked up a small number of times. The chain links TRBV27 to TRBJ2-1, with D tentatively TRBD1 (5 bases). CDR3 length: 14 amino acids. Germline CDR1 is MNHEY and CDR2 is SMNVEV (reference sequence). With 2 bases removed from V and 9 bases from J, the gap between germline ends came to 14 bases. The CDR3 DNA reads TGTGCCAGCAGTTTAAGAGGCAGGGAAAGTGAGCAGTTCTTC. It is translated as CASSLRGRESEQFF.